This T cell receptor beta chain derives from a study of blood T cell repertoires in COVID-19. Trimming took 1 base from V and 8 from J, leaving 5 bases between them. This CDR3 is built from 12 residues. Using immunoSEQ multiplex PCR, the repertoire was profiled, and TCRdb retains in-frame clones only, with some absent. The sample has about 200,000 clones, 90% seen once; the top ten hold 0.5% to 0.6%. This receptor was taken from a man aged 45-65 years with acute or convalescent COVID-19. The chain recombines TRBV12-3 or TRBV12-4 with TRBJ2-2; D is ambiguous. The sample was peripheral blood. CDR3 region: CASSLVVGELFF. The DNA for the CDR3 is TGTGCCAGCAGTTTAGTTGTAGGGGAGCTGTTTTTT.